Given below is one TCR beta chain in context. The source of the sample is a study of blood T cell repertoires in COVID-19. The overall study: Acute and convalescent COVID-19 specimens originated in the United States, Italy and Spain. From T cells, B-cell-depleted T cells, or PBMCs came the material, which was cDNA or gDNA.

Source study methods: Reference gene primer amplification gave nucleated cell count estimates. Sequencing used immunoSEQ multiplex PCR; TCRdb keeps in-frame clones, though not all of them. The V and J calls and clone size were taken over from that table, and D and trimming were inferred from the DNA. This table has 100,000 to 150,000 clones, approximately 86% appearing once. While infection was still active, Seattle patients were enrolled and then followed longitudinally. This CDR3 is 14 amino acids long. The ends lost 4 bases at V and 5 bases at J; junction bases unmatched: 5. CDR1 KGHSH and CDR2 LQKENI come from the germline V gene.

The chain recombines TRBV18 with TRBJ2-5; 9 bases align to TRBD1. This receptor was taken from a woman between 70 and 85 years old with COVID-19, enrolled during active disease. The sequenced sample consisted of peripheral blood. In nucleotides, the CDR3 is TGTGCCAGCTCACGGGACAGGGAATCGGAGACCCAGTACTTC. It encodes CASSRDRESETQYF.